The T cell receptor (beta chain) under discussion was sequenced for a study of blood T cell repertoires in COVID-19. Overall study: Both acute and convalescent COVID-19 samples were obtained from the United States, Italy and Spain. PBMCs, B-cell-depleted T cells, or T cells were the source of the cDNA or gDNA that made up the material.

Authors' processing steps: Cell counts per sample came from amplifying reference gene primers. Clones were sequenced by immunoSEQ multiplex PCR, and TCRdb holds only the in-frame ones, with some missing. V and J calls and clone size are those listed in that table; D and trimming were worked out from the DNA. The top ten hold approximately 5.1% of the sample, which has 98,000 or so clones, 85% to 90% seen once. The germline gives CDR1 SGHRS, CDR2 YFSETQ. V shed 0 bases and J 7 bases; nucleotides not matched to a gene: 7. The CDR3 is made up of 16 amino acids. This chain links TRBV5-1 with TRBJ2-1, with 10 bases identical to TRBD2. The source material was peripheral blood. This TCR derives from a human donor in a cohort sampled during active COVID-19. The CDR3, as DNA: TGCGCCAGCAGCTTGGAGGCTAGCGGGAGTCGTAATGAGCAGTTCTTC. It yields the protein CASSLEASGSRNEQFF.